Listed here is a single T cell receptor (beta chain). Germline V lookup: CDR1 SGDLS, CDR2 YYNGEE. The CDR3 sequence is 15 residues long. V shed 4 bases, J shed 6 bases, and the junction held 13 bases outside the gene matches. This record belongs to a study of PD-L1 blockade in urothelial cancer. Study-level information: A median about 140,000 T cells were found in blood samples.

Produced via immunoSEQ multiplex PCR; TCRdb's table is partial and in-frame only. The data show some 71,000 clones, over 80% seen once. Time point noted: pretreatment peripheral blood. The source was PBMCs, collected around atezolizumab (anti-PD-L1) treatment. This chain connects TRBV9 to TRBJ2-7, with 7 bases matching TRBD1. The clonotype originates from a man in his forties with urothelial cancer. For the CDR3, the DNA is TGTGCCAGCAGCCTTCGGACAGGATCGGTGCGCGAGCAGTACTTC. As protein: CASSLRTGSVREQYF.